The T cell receptor beta chain under discussion was sequenced for a study of T cells after yellow fever vaccination. General study findings and limits: The secondary response peaked faster, at day 5 versus 15, but was weaker. Subsequent to the booster, the majority of primary-vaccination clones reappeared (under 98% CD4, around 90% CD8).

This clonotype came up a few times. Its antigen remains unidentified. Template switching by 5'RACE produced TCR cDNA, adding a universal primer site and UMIs. Each CDR3 protein is one row after TCRdb ran MiXCR on the 5' RACE reads. In the table there are some 350,000 distinct CDR3 sequences, about 4% of which are singletons. Germline V gene data show CDR1 as MNHEY and CDR2 as SMNVEV (reference sequence). The CDR3 loop spans 17 amino acids. The junction had 9 bases not matched to a gene; V was cut back by 1 base and J by 3 bases. The receptor was derived from a man aged 18 to 30 who received the YFV17D yellow fever vaccine. This material consisted of PBMCs, taken 5 days after the yellow fever booster vaccination. The J gene is TRBJ2-1, the V gene TRBV27; 7 bases are shared with TRBD2. The CDR3 nucleotides read TGTGCCAGCAGTTTATGGGGAGGGGACGAAGGCTACAATGAGCAGTTCTTC. It is translated as CASSLWGGDEGYNEQFF.